What follows are 3 T cell receptor beta chains derived from one specimen sequenced in a study of blood T cells in healthy people across ages. Primed by a sample-barcoded 5' primer and a J-beta primer mix, a second PCR proceeded for 7 to 11 cycles. From the 5' RACE reads, TCRdb called clonotypes with MiXCR, one entry per CDR3 protein. The sample lists 550,000 to 750,000 distinct CDR3 sequences, 20% to 25% occurring once. The material sequenced was blood. These receptors all stem from a man aged 70 or older in good health.

Only a few counts were recorded for this clonotype. The genes are TRBV7-2 and TRBJ2-7, with D uncertain. Trimming cost V 1 base and J 2 bases, with 9 bases left between them. The CDR3 spans 14 residues. The germline V gene has CDR1 SGHTA and CDR2 FQGNSA. The CDR3, as DNA: TGTGCCAGCAGCTTAGAAGTCAGGACCTACGAGCAGTACTTC. Amino acids: CASSLEVRTYEQYF.

This clonotype was seen a handful of times. This chain connects TRBV9 to TRBJ1-2, with 9 bases aligning to TRBD1. V was pared by 0 bases and J by 3 bases, with 0 bases of the junction left unmatched. The germline CDR1 and CDR2 sequences are SGDLS and YYNGEE. CDR3 length equals 14 residues. CDR3 DNA sequence: TGTGCCAGCAGCGTAGGGACAGGGGACTATGGCTACACCTTC. Translated: CASSVGTGDYGYTF.

The rearrangement links TRBV20-1 to TRBJ2-7; a weak D match, TRBD1 (5 bases). CDR3 length equals 12 residues. The germline V and J ends were trimmed by 5 bases and 4 bases, with 12 bases remaining between them. Per the germline V gene, CDR1 is DFQATT and CDR2 is SNEGSKA (reference sequence). CDR3 sequence: CSAQATGYEQYF. The CDR3 bases are TGCAGTGCTCAGGCTACAGGTTACGAGCAGTACTTC.